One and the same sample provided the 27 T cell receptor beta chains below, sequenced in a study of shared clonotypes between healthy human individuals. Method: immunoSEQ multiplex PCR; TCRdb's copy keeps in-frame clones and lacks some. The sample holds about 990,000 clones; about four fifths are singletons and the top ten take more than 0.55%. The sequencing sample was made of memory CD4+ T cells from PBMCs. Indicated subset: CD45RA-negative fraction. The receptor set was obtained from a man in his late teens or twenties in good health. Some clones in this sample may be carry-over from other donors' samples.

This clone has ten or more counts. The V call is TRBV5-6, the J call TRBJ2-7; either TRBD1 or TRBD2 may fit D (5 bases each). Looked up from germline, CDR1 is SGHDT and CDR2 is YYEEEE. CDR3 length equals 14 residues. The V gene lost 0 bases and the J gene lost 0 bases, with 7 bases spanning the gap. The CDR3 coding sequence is TGTGCCAGCAGCTTGGGGGGGAGCTCCTACGAGCAGTACTTC. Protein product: CASSLGGSSYEQYF. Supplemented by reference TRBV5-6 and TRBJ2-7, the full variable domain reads DAGVTQSPTHLIKTRGQQVTLRCSPKSGHDTVSWYQQALGQGPQFIFQYYEEEERQRGNFPDRFSGHQFPNYSSELNVNALLLGDSALYLCASSLGGSSYEQYFGPGTRLTVT.

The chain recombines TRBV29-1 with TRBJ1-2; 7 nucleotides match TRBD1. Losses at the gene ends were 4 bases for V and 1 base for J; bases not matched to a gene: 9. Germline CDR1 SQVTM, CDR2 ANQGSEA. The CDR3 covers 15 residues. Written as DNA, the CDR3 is TGCAGCGTTGCCCCCGGGACAGACGTTAACTATGGCTACACCTTC. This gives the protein CSVAPGTDVNYGYTF.

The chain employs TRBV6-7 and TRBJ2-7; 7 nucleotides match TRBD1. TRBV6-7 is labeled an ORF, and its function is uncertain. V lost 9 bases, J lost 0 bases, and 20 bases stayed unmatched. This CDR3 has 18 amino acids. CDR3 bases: TGTGCCAGAAACAACCGGGACAGAGAAAGGAAGAGCTCCTACGAGCAGTACTTC. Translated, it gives CARNNRDRERKSSYEQYF.

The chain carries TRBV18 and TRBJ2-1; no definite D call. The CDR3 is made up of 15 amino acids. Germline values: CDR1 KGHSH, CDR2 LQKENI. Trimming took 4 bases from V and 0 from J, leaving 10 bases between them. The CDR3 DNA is TGTGCCAGCTCACTGGGGTTGTCCTCCTACAATGAGCAGTTCTTC. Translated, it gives CASSLGLSSYNEQFF.

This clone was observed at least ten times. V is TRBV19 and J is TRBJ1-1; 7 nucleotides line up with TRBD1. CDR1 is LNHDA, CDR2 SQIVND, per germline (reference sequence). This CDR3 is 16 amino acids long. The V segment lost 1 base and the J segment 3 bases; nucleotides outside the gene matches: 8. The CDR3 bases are TGTGCCAGTAGTATAGTCGGACAGGTGGGATACACTGAAGCTTTCTTT. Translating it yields CASSIVGQVGYTEAFF.

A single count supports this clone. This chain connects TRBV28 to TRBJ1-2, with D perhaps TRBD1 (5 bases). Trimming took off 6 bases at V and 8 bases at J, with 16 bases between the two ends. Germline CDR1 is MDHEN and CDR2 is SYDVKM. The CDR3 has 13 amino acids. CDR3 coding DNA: TGTGCCAGCAGACTGGGACTTTCCTCCGGCTACACCTTC. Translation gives CASRLGLSSGYTF.

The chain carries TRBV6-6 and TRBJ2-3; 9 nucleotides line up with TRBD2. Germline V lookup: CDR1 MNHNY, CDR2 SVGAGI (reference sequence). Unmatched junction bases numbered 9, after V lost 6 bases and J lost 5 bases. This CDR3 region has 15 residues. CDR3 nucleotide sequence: TGTGCCAGCAGCCAAGGAGCGGGAGGTAGAGATACGCAGTATTTT. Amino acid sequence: CASSQGAGGRDTQYF.

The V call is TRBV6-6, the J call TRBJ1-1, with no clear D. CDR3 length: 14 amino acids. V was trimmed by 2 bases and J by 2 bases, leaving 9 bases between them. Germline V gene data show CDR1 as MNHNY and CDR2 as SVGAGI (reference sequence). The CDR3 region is CASSYVPGNTEAFF. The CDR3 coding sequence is TGTGCCAGCAGTTACGTTCCAGGCAACACTGAAGCTTTCTTT.

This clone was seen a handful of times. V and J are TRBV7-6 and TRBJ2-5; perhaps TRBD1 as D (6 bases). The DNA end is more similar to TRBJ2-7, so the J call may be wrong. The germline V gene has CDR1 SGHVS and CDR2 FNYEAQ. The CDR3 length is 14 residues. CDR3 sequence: CASSFFRGTDEQYF. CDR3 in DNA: TGTGCCAGCAGCTTCTTCAGGGGTACGGACGAGCAGTACTTC.

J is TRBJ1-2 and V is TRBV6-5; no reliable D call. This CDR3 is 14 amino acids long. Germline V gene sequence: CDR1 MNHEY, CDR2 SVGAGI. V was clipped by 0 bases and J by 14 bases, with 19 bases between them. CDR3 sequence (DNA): TGTGCCAGCAGTTACTCCATTAAATCTTCTTCGGCAACCTTC. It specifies CASSYSIKSSSATF.

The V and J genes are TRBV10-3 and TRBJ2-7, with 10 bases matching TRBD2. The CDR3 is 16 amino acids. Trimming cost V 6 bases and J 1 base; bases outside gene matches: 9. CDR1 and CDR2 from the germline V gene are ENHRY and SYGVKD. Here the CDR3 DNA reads TGTGCCATCAGCTCTAGCGGGAGAGGCGCGTCCTACGAGCAGTACTTC. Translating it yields CAISSSGRGASYEQYF.

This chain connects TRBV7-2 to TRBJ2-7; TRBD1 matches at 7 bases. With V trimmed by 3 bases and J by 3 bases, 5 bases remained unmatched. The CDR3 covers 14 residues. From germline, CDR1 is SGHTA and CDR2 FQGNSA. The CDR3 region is CASSLGQTIYEQYF. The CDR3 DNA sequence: TGTGCCAGCAGCTTGGGACAGACAATCTACGAGCAGTACTTC. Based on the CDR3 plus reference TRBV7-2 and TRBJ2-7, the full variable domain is GAGVSQSPSNKVTEKGKDVELRCDPISGHTALYWYRQSLGQGLEFLIYFQGNSAPDKSGLPSDRFSAERTGGSVSTLTIQRTQQEDSAVYLCASSLGQTIYEQYFGPGTRLTVT.

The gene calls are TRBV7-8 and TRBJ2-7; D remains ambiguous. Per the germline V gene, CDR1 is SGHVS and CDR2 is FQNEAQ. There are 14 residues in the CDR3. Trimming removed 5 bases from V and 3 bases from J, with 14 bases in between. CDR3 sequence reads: CASSRTTWDYEQYF. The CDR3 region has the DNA TGTGCCAGCAGCCGGACCACCTGGGACTACGAGCAGTACTTC.

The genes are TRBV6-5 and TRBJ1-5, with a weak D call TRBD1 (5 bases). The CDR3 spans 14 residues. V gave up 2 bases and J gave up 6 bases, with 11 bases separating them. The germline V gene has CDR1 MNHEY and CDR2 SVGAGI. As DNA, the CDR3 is TGTGCCAGCAGTTACGGGGCAGGGAGTCAGCCCCAGCATTTT. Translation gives CASSYGAGSQPQHF.

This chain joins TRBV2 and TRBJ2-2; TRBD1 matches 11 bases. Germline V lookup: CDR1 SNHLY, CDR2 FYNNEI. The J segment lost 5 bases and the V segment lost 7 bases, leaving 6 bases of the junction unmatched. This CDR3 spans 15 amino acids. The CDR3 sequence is CASTRDRGGTGELFF. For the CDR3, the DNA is TGTGCCAGCACTCGGGACAGGGGGGGTACCGGGGAGCTGTTTTTT.

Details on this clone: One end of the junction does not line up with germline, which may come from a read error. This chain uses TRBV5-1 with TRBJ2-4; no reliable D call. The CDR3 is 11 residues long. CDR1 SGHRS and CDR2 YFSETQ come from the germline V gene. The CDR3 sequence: CASSSLGDPYF. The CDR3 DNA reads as TGTGCCAGCAGCTCCCTAGGAGATCCGTACTTC. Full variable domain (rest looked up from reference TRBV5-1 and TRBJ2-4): KAGVTQTPRYLIKTRGQQVTLSCSPISGHRSVSWYQQTPGQGLQFLFEYFSETQRNKGNFPGRFSGRQFSNSRSEMNVSTLELGDSALYLCASSSLGDPYFGAGTRLSVL.

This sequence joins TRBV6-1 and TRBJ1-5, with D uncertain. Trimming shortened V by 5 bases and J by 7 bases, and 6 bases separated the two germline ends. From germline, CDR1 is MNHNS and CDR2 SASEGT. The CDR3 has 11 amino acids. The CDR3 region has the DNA TGTGCCAGCAGTTTTAGGCAGCCCCAGCATTTT. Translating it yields CASSFRQPQHF.

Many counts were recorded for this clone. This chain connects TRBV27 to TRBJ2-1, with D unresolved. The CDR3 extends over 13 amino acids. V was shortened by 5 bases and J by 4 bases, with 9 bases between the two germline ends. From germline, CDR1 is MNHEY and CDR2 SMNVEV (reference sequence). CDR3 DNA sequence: TGTGCCAGCAGTCTGAAGCCATACAATGAGCAGTTCTTC. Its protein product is CASSLKPYNEQFF.

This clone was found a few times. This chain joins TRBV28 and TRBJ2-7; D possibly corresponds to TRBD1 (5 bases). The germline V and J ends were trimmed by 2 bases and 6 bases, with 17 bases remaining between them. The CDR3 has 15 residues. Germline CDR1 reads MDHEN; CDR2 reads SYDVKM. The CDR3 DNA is TGTGCCAGCAGTTTAGTGCGGCAGGGCACGGGCGAGCAGTACTTC. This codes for CASSLVRQGTGEQYF.

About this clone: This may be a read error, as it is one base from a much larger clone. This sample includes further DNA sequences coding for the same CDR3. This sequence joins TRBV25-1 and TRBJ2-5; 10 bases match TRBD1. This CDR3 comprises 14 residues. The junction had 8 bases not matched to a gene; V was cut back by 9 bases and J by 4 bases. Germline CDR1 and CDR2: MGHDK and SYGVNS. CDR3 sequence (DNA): TGTGCCAGTGGACACCGGGACAGGGGAGAGACCCAGTACTTC. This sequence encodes CASGHRDRGETQYF.

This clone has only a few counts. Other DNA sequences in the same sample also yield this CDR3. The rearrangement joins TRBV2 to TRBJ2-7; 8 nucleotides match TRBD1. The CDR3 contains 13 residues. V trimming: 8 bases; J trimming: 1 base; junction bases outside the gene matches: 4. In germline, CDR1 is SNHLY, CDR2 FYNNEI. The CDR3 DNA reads TGTGCCAGCCGAGGACAGGGTTCCTACGAGCAGTACTTC. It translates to CASRGQGSYEQYF.

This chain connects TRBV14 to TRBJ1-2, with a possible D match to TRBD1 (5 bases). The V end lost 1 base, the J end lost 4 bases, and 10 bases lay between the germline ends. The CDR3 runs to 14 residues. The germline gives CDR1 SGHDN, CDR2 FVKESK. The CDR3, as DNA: TGTGCCAGCAGCCAAGGCGCCAGGGCCTATGGCTACACCTTC. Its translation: CASSQGARAYGYTF.

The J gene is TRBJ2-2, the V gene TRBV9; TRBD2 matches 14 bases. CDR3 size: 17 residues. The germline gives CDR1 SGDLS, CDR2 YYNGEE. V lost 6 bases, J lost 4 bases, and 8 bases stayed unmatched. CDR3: CASTRGLAGAGTGELFF. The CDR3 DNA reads TGTGCCAGCACGAGGGGACTAGCGGGAGCGGGCACCGGGGAGCTGTTTTTT.

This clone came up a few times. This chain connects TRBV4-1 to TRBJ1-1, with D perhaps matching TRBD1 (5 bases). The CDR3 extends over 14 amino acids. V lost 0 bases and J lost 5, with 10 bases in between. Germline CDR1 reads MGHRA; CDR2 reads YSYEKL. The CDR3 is CASSQDERGTEAFF. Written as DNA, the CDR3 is TGCGCCAGCAGCCAAGATGAAAGGGGTACTGAAGCTTTCTTT.

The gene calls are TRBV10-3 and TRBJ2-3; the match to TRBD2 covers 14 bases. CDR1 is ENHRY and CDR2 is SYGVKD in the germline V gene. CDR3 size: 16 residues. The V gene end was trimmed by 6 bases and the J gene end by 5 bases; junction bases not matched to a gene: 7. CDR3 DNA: TGTGCCATCAGGGTGGGACTAGCGGGAGAGGTAGATACGCAGTATTTT. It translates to CAIRVGLAGEVDTQYF.

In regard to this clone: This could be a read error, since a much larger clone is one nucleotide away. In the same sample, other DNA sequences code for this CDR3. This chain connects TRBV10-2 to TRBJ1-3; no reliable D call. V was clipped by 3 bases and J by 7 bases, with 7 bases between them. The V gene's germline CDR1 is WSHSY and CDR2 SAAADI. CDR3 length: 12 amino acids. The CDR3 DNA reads TGCGCCAGCAGTGACCCCCAGAACACCATATATTTT. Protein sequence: CASSDPQNTIYF.

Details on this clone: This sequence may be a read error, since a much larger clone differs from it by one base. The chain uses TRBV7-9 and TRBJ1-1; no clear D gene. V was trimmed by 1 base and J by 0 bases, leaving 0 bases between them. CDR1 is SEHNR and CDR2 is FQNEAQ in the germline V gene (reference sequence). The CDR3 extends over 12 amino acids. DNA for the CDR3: TGTGCCAGCAGCTTAGTGAACACTGAAGCTTTCTTT. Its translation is CASSLVNTEAFF. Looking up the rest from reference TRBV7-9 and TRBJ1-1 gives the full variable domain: DTGVSQNPRHKITKRGQNVTFRCDPISEHNRLYWYRQTLGQGPEFLTYFQNEAQLEKSRLLSDRFSAERPKGSFSTLEIQRTEQGDSAMYLCASSLVNTEAFFGQGTRLTVV.